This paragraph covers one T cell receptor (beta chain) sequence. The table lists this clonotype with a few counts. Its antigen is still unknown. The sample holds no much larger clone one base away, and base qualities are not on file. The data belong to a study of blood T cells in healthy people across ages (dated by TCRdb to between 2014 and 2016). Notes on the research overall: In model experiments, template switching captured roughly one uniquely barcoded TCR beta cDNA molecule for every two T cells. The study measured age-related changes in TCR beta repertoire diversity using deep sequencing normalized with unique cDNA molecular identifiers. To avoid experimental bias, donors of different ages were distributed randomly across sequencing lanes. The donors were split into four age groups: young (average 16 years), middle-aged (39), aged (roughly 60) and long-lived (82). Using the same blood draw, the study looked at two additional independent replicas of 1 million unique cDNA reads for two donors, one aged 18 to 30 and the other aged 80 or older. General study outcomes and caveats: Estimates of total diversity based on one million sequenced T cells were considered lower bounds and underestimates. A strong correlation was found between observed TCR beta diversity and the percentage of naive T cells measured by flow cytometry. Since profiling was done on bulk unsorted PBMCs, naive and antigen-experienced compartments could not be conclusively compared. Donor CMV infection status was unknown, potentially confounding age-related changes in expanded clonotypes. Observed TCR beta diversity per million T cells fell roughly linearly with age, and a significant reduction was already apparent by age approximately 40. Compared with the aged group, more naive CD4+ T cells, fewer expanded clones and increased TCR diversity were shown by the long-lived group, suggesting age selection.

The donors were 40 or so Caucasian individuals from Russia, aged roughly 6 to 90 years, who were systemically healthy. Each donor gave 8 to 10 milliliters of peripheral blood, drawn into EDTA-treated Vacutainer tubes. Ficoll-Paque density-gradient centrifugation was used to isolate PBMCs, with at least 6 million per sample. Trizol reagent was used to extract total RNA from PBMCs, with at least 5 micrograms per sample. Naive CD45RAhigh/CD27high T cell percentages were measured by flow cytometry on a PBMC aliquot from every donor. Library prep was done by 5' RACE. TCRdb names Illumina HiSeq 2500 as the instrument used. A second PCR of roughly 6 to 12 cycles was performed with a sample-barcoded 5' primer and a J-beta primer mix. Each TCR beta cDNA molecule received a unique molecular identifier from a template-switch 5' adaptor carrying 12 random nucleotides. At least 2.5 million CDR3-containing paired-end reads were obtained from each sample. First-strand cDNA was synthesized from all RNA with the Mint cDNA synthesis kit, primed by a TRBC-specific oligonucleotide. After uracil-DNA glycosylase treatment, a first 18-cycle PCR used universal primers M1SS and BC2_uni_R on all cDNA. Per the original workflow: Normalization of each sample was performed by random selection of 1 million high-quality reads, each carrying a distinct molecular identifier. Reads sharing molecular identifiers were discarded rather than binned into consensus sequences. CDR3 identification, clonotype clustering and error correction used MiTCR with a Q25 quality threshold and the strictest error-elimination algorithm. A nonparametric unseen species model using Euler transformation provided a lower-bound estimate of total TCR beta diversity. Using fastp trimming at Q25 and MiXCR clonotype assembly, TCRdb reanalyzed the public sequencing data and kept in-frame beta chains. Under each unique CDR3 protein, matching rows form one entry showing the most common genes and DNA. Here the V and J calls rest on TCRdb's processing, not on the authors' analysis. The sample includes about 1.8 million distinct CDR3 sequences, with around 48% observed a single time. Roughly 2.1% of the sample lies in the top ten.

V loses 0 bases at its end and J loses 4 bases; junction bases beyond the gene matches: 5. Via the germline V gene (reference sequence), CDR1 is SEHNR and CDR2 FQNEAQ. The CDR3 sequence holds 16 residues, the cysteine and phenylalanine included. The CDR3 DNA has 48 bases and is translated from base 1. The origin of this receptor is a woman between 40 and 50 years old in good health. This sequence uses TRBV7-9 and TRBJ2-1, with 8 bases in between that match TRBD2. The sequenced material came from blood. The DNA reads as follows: TGTGCCAGCAGCTTAGCTCGGGGGGGCTTTTACAATGAGCAGTTCTTC. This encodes CASSLARGGFYNEQFF.